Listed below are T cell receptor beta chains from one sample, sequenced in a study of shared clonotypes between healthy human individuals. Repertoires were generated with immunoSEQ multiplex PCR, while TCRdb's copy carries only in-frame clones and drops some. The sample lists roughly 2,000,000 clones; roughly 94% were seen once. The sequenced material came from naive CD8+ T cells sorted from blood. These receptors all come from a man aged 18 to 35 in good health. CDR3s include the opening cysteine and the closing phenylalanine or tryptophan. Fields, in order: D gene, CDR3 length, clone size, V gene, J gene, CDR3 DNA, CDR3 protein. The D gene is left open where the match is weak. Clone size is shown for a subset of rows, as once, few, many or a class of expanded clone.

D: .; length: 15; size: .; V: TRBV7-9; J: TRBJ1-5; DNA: TGTGCCAGCAGCTCCTCAACCAGCTCCAATCAGCCCCAGCATTTT; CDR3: CASSSSTSSNQPQHF
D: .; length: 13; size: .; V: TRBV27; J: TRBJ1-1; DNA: TGTGCCAGCAGTTTGTTGGAGGACACTGAAGCTTTCTTT; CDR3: CASSLLEDTEAFF
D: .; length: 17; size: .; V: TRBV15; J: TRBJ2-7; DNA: TGTGCCACCAGCAGAGATGGGGGGGCGTGGCACTCCTACGAGCAGTACTTC; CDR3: CATSRDGGAWHSYEQYF
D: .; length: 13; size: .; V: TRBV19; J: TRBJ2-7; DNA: TGTGCCAGTAGTCTGGACAACGCCTACGAGCAGTACTTC; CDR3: CASSLDNAYEQYF
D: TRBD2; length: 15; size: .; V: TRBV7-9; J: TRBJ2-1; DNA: TGTGCCAGCAGCTTAGGGGATAGCGGGTACAATGAGCAGTTCTTC; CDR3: CASSLGDSGYNEQFF
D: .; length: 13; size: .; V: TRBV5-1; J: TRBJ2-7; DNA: TGCGCCAGCAGCGGGGGGGCCCTTCACGAGCAGTACTTC; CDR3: CASSGGALHEQYF
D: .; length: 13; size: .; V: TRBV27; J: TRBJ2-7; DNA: TGTGCCAGCGCCCCATTTGCGGGCTACGAGCAGTACTTC; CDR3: CASAPFAGYEQYF
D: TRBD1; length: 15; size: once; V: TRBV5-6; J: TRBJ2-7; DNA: TGTGCCAGCAGCTTGGCGGGGACAGCCTCCTACGAGCAGTACTTC; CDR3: CASSLAGTASYEQYF
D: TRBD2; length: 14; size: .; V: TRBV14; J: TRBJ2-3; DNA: TGTGCCAGCAGCCAAGATCCTAGCGGGAGGGCCCGGTATTTT; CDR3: CASSQDPSGRARYF
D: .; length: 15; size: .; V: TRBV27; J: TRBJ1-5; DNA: TGTGCCAGCAGCCAAGGGTCCCATAGCAATCAGCCCCAGCATTTT; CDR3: CASSQGSHSNQPQHF
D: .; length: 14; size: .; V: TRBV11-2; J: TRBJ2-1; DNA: TGTGCCAGCAGCTTAGAGGCGGGGACATTCGAGCAGTTCTTC; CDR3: CASSLEAGTFEQFF
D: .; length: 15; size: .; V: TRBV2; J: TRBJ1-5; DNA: TGTGCCAGCAGTGACCCCGAGCAGTTGGACTTGGCCCAGCATTTT; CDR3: CASSDPEQLDLAQHF
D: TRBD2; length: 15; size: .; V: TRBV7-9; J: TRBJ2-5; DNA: TGTGCCAGCAGCTCAGGACTAGCGGGGCAAGAGACCCAGTACTTC; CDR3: CASSSGLAGQETQYF
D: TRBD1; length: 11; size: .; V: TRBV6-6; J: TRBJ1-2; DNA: TGTGCCAGCAGTTACGAGGGGGCGGACACCTTC; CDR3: CASSYEGADTF
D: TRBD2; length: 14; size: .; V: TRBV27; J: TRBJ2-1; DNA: TGTGCCAGCAGTCAGCGGGGCGCCTACAATGAGCAGTTCTTC; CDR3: CASSQRGAYNEQFF
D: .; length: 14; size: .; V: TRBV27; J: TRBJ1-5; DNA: TGTGCCAGCAGTTTGCAGGGTAGCAATCAGCCCCAGCATTTT; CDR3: CASSLQGSNQPQHF
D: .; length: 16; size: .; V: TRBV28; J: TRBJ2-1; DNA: TGTGCCAGCAGTTCCCCTAGTGAAGTAGTTGGCAATGAGCAGTTCTTC; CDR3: CASSSPSEVVGNEQFF
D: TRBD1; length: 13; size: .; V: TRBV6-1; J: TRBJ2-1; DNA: TGTGCCAGCAGCCCGGGACAGGTCAATGAGCAGTTCTTC; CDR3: CASSPGQVNEQFF
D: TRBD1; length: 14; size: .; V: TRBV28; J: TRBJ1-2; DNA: TGTGCCAGCAGTTTTATTACAGGGGGCGGAGGCTACACCTTC; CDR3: CASSFITGGGGYTF
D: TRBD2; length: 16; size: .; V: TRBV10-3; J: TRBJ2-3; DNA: TGTGCCATCAGTGAGGGGGCGGGAGGTAGGGCAGATACGCAGTATTTT; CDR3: CAISEGAGGRADTQYF
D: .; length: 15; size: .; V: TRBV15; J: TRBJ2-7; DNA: TGTGCCACCAGCAGAGATCGAGGGCAGTCCTACGAGCAGTACTTC; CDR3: CATSRDRGQSYEQYF
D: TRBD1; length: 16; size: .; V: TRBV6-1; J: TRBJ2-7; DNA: TGTGCCAGCAGTGTAACAGGGGTTAGTAGGTCCTACGAGCAGTACTTC; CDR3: CASSVTGVSRSYEQYF
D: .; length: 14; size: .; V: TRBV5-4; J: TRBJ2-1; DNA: TGTGCCAGCAGCTCCGAGGGGACCTACAATGAGCAGTTCTTC; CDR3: CASSSEGTYNEQFF
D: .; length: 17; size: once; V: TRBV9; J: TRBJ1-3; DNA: TGTGCCAGCAGCGTAGGAGGAGGCGAGGGGACTGGAAACACCATATATTTT; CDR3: CASSVGGGEGTGNTIYF
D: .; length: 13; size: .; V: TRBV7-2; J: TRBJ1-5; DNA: TGTGCCAGCAGCTTAGGCAGGGATCAGCCCCAGCATTTT; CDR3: CASSLGRDQPQHF
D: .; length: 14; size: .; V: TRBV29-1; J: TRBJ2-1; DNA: TGCAGCGTAGTCGGACAGAGCTCCTACAATGAGCAGTTCTTC; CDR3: CSVVGQSSYNEQFF
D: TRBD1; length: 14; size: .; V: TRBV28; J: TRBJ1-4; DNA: TGTGCCAGCACCTCGACAGGGCTTAATGAAAAACTGTTTTTT; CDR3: CASTSTGLNEKLFF
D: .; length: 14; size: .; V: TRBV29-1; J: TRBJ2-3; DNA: TGCAGCGTAAGGGGTGGGATCGGCTCAGATACGCAGTATTTT; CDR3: CSVRGGIGSDTQYF
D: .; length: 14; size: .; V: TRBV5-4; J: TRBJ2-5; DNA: TGTGCCAGCAGCTTTGACTGGTTCCAGGAGACCCAGTACTTC; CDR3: CASSFDWFQETQYF
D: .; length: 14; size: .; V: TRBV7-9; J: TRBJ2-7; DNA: TGTGCCAGCAGCTTAGCGCGGGACAGCTACGAGCAGTACTTC; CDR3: CASSLARDSYEQYF
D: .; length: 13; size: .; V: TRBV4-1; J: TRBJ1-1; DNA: TGCGCCAGCAGTTACGATTCGGACACTGAAGCTTTCTTT; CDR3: CASSYDSDTEAFF
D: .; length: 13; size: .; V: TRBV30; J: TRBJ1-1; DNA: TGTGCCTGGGATCGGGGGATGAACACTGAAGCTTTCTTT; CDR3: CAWDRGMNTEAFF
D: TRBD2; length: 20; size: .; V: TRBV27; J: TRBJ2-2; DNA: TGTGCCAGCACTCCCCTGGACGAGGGTAGCGGGGGGTTGAACACCGGGGAGCTGTTTTTT; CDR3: CASTPLDEGSGGLNTGELFF
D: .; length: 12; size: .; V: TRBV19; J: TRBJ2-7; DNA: TGTGCCAGTAGTATAGGAGGGAACGAGCAGTACTTC; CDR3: CASSIGGNEQYF
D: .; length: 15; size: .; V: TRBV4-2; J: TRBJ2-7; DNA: TGTGCCAGCAGCCAAGAGGTTTGGGGTTCCTACGAGCAGTACTTC; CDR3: CASSQEVWGSYEQYF
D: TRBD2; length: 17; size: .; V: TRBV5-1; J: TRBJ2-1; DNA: TGCGCCAGCAGCGACGGACTAGCGGGAGACCCGGACAATGAGCAGTTCTTC; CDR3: CASSDGLAGDPDNEQFF
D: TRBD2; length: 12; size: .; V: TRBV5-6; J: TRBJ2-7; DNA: TGTGCCAGCAGCGCCGGGGGGAACGAGCAGTACTTC; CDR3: CASSAGGNEQYF
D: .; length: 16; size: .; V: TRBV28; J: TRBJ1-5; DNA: TGTGCCAGCAGTAGTAGGTTTTTGGATAGCAATCAGCCCCAGCATTTT; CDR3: CASSSRFLDSNQPQHF
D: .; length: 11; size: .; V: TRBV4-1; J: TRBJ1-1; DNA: TGCGCCAGCGGCGTTGGAGGGGAAGCTTTCTTT; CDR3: CASGVGGEAFF
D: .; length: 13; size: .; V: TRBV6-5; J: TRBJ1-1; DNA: TGTGCCAGCAGTTATAGGTTTAACACTGAAGCTTTCTTT; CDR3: CASSYRFNTEAFF
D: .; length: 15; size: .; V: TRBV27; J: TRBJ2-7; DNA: TGTGCCAGCAGTTTCGCAGACCGGTTTTCCTACGAGCAGTACTTC; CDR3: CASSFADRFSYEQYF
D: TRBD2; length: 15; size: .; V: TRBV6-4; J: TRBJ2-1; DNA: TGTGCCAGCTTCCTTCTAGCGGGAGGGCAAAATGAGCAGTTCTTC; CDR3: CASFLLAGGQNEQFF
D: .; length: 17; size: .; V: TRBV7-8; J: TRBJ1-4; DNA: TGTGCCAGCAGCTTAGCCCCCACAGGATGGGGAAGTGAAAAACTGTTTTTT; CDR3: CASSLAPTGWGSEKLFF
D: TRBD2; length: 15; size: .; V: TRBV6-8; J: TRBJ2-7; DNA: TGTGCCAGCAGTGACATGCGGGGGGCGCGTGGGGAGCAGTACTTC; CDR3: CASSDMRGARGEQYF
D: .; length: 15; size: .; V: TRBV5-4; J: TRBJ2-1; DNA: TGTGCCAGCAGCTTGGCAGCGAACGCCTACAATGAGCAGTTCTTC; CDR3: CASSLAANAYNEQFF
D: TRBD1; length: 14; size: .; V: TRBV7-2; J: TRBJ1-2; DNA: TGTGCCAGCAGCTCAGGGGGTAACTATGGTGGCTACACCTTC; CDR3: CASSSGGNYGGYTF
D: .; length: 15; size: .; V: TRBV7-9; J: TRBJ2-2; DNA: TGTGCCAGCAGCCCCGGTTTCGGGGACACCGGGGAGCTGTTTTTT; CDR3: CASSPGFGDTGELFF
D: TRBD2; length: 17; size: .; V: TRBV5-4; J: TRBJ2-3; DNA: TGTGCCAGCAGCTTGCTAGCGGGGGGTGCTAGCACAGATACGCAGTATTTT; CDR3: CASSLLAGGASTDTQYF
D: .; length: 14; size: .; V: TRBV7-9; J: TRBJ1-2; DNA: TGTGCCAGCAGCCCTTTAGCCTGGACCTATGGCTACACCTTC; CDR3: CASSPLAWTYGYTF
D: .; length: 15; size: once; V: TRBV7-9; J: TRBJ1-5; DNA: TGTGCCAGCAGCTCCAGTGGAGGCGCCGATACGCCCCAGCATTTT; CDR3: CASSSSGGADTPQHF
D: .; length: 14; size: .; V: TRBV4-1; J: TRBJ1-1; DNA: TGCGCCAGCAGCCAAGGCTTACAGGACACTGAAGCTTTCTTT; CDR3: CASSQGLQDTEAFF